These 24 T cell receptor beta chains were sequenced from one sample in a study of blood T cell repertoires in COVID-19. TCRdb keeps only in-frame clones here, not all; method: immunoSEQ multiplex PCR. The sample shows about 280,000 clones, roughly 90% of them seen only once. The sample consisted of peripheral blood. Receptor source: a woman aged 50 to 60 who had recovered from COVID-19.

The count of this clone is one. The gene calls are TRBV5-1 and TRBJ2-1; D might be TRBD2 (6 bases). V gave up 0 bases and J gave up 4 bases, with 14 bases separating them. Germline CDR1 and CDR2: SGHRS and YFSETQ. The CDR3 contains 16 residues. Written as DNA, the CDR3 is TGCGCCAGCAGCTTGGGGGTGGGAGGAAGTTACAATGAGCAGTTCTTC. Amino acids: CASSLGVGGSYNEQFF.

This clone appeared once. The chain joins TRBV7-9 to TRBJ1-1; TRBD1 aligns across 11 bases. The germline gives CDR1 SEHNR, CDR2 FQNEAQ (reference sequence). The V segment lost 5 bases and the J segment 1 base; nucleotides outside the gene matches: 9. The CDR3 length is 17 residues. CDR3 loop: CASSPSPGQGGNTEAFF. As DNA, the CDR3 is TGTGCCAGCAGCCCCTCTCCGGGACAGGGGGGGAACACTGAAGCTTTCTTT.

This rearrangement joins TRBV5-4 to TRBJ1-1, with 8 positions matching TRBD1. In germline, CDR1 is SGHNT, CDR2 YYREEE (reference sequence). The CDR3 length is 14 residues. V lost 7 bases, J lost 1 base, and 6 bases stayed unmatched. DNA of the CDR3: TGTGCCAGCCGCCCGGGACAGGAGAACACTGAAGCTTTCTTT. It translates to CASRPGQENTEAFF.

J is TRBJ2-7 and V is TRBV30; possible D gene TRBD2, 5 bases. CDR3 length equals 12 residues. Germline CDR1 GTSNPN, CDR2 SVGIG (reference sequence). V dropped 0 bases and J dropped 5 bases, with 8 bases sitting between them. The CDR3, as DNA: TGTGCCTGGAGTGTGCGGGTAAACGAGCAGTACTTC. Protein product: CAWSVRVNEQYF.

The gene calls are TRBV4-1 and TRBJ2-2; unclear D gene. The V and J ends lost 5 bases and 7 bases respectively, with 17 bases between them. Germline lookup yields CDR1 MGHRA and CDR2 YSYEKL. CDR3 length: 15 amino acids. The DNA for the CDR3 is TGCGCCAGCAGCTCACGACTGATTGGCATCGGGGAGCTGTTTTTT. It is translated as CASSSRLIGIGELFF.

This sequence joins TRBV30 and TRBJ2-7, with 8 bases aligning to TRBD2. V gave up 0 bases and J gave up 0 bases; unmatched junction bases: 13. From germline, CDR1 is GTSNPN and CDR2 SVGIG (reference sequence). The CDR3 sequence is 18 residues long. The CDR3 bases are TGTGCCTGGAGTGTATCCCCTCCGGACGGGAGGGTCTCCTACGAGCAGTACTTC. This sequence encodes CAWSVSPPDGRVSYEQYF.

The chain carries TRBV7-8 and TRBJ1-2; 9 bases align to TRBD1. The V segment lost 1 base and the J segment 5 bases; nucleotides outside the gene matches: 14. Germline values: CDR1 SGHVS, CDR2 FQNEAQ. This CDR3 region has 18 residues. CDR3 loop: CASSLGPGQGRLGYGYTF. The CDR3 DNA reads as TGTGCCAGCAGCTTAGGTCCCGGACAGGGGAGGTTGGGATATGGCTACACCTTC.

This clone has just one count. The V call is TRBV2, the J call TRBJ1-3, with D unclear. V lost 4 bases and J lost 0, with 4 bases in between. The CDR3 loop spans 13 amino acids. Germline CDR1 is SNHLY and CDR2 is FYNNEI. The DNA for the CDR3 is TGTGCCAGCAGTGCTAGCTCTGGAAACACCATATATTTT. It is translated as CASSASSGNTIYF.

The chain links TRBV6-5 to TRBJ2-3; perhaps TRBD1 as D (6 bases). CDR3 size: 14 residues. The V and J ends lost 8 bases and 3 bases respectively, with 15 bases between them. Germline loops: CDR1 MNHEY, CDR2 SVGAGI. CDR3 bases: TGTGCCAGCTTGGACAGACCTTTTACAGATACGCAGTATTTT. This sequence encodes CASLDRPFTDTQYF.

This chain uses TRBV6-5 with TRBJ1-4; 8 bases match TRBD1. Per germline, CDR1 MNHEY and CDR2 SVGAGI. J was trimmed by 8 bases and V by 4 bases; bases with no gene match: 6. The CDR3 length is 14 residues. The CDR3 nucleotides are TGTGCCAGCAGTTCGGACAGGGAGGGCGAAAAACTGTTTTTT. It translates to CASSSDREGEKLFF.

V usage is TRBV6-1 and J usage is TRBJ2-7, with 9 bases lining up with TRBD1. Germline loops: CDR1 MNHNS, CDR2 SASEGT. Losses at the gene ends were 3 bases for V and 3 bases for J; bases not matched to a gene: 9. The CDR3 consists of 16 residues. The CDR3 here is CASSEEGGTGSYEQYF. The DNA of the CDR3 is TGTGCCAGCAGTGAGGAGGGGGGGACAGGGAGCTACGAGCAGTACTTC.

The V gene is TRBV5-5, the J gene TRBJ2-6; D is perhaps TRBD1 (5 bases). Germline V gene sequence: CDR1 SGHKS, CDR2 YYEKEE (reference sequence). The V and J ends lost 4 bases and 3 bases respectively, with 20 bases between them. This CDR3 is built from 18 residues. CDR3 in DNA: TGTGCCAGCAGCGCCTTGTTCCAGGGCGTAGGTGGGGCCAACGTCCTGACTTTC. This sequence encodes CASSALFQGVGGANVLTF.

This sequence joins TRBV29-1 and TRBJ1-2, with D possibly matching TRBD1 (5 bases). This CDR3 comprises 16 residues. Germline V lookup: CDR1 SQVTM, CDR2 ANQGSEA. Between the trimmed V and J ends, which lost 0 bases and 8 bases, there was a span of 22 bases. CDR3 sequence (DNA): TGCAGCGTTGAAGACTTACAACAGGCGACGGTGGGAGGCTACACCTTC. Protein product: CSVEDLQQATVGGYTF.

In its sample, this clone was seen a few times. The gene calls are TRBV5-1 and TRBJ2-5; tentatively, D is TRBD2 (5 bases). The CDR3 covers 14 residues. V shed 1 base and J shed 5 bases, with 12 bases lying between them. Per germline, CDR1 SGHRS and CDR2 YFSETQ. CDR3 amino acids: CASSLFGVAETQYF. As DNA, the CDR3 is TGCGCCAGCAGCTTGTTCGGGGTTGCGGAGACCCAGTACTTC.

This rearrangement joins TRBV9 to TRBJ1-3, with 11 nucleotides matching TRBD1. The length of the CDR3 is 18 residues. Germline V gives CDR1 SGDLS, CDR2 YYNGEE. Trimming took 1 base from V and 7 from J; bases not matched to a gene: 13. CDR3 amino acids: CASSVQPPGQGVANTIYF. DNA for the CDR3: TGTGCCAGCAGCGTACAGCCCCCGGGACAGGGGGTTGCGAACACCATATATTTT.

The gene calls are TRBV28 and TRBJ1-2; 9 bases map to TRBD1. This CDR3 contains 13 residues. The germline gives CDR1 MDHEN, CDR2 SYDVKM. After removal of 6 bases from V and 8 bases from J, the junction contained 7 bases not matched to a gene. The CDR3 bases are TGTGCCAGCAGGCCGACAGGGGGGAAAGGCTACACCTTC. Amino acid sequence: CASRPTGGKGYTF.

The chain has TRBV6-5 and TRBJ1-2; no clear D. V was shortened by 3 bases and J by 2 bases, with 10 bases between the two germline ends. Per germline, CDR1 MNHEY and CDR2 SVGAGI. This CDR3 is 14 amino acids long. The CDR3 DNA sequence: TGTGCCAGCAGTTATGGGCTATGGAACTATGGCTACACCTTC. Residues: CASSYGLWNYGYTF.

The chain joins TRBV5-1 to TRBJ2-7; possible D gene TRBD2, 7 bases. V lost 0 bases and J 2 bases, leaving 9 bases between the germline ends. The CDR3 totals 14 residues. The V gene's germline CDR1 is SGHRS and CDR2 YFSETQ. The CDR3 region has the DNA TGCGCCAGCAGCTTGGGGGGGGGCCCCTACGAGCAGTACTTC. It is translated as CASSLGGGPYEQYF.

The V and J genes are TRBV5-6 and TRBJ1-1; D is undetermined. Looked up from germline, CDR1 is SGHDT and CDR2 is YYEEEE. The CDR3 sequence is 13 residues long. Trimming removed 2 bases from V and 1 base from J, with 6 bases in between. The DNA for the CDR3 is TGTGCCAGCAGCTTACGACAGAACACTGAAGCTTTCTTT. Encoded protein: CASSLRQNTEAFF.

The chain uses TRBV5-5 and TRBJ1-5; TRBD1 is a possible D gene (6 bases). Germline values: CDR1 SGHKS, CDR2 YYEKEE (reference sequence). The germline V and J ends were trimmed by 0 bases and 7 bases, with 17 bases remaining between them. The CDR3 runs to 16 residues. CDR3 DNA: TGTGCCAGCAGCTTGGCGGGGCCAGGGGCGGAACAGCCCCAGCATTTT. Residues: CASSLAGPGAEQPQHF.

V gene TRBV28 combines with J gene TRBJ1-6; a weak D match, TRBD1 (6 bases). The CDR3 runs to 13 residues. The germline V and J ends were trimmed by 8 bases and 7 bases, with 12 bases remaining between them. Germline assignment: CDR1 MDHEN and CDR2 SYDVKM. The CDR3: CASGPGVNSPLHF. For the CDR3, the DNA is TGTGCCAGCGGCCCAGGGGTAAATTCACCCCTCCACTTT. The full variable domain, completed using reference TRBV28 and TRBJ1-6, is DVKVTQSSRYLVKRTGEKVFLECVQDMDHENMFWYRQDPGLGLRLIYFSYDVKMKEKGDIPEGYSVSREKKERFSLILESASTNQTSMYLCASGPGVNSPLHFGNGTRLTVT.

The chain couples TRBV5-6 to TRBJ1-1; the D is unclear. The V gene lost 4 bases and the J gene lost 4 bases, with 8 bases spanning the gap. Per the germline V gene, CDR1 is SGHDT and CDR2 is YYEEEE. The CDR3 spans 12 residues. The CDR3 nucleotides are TGTGCCAGCAGCCGTTTTAGCACTGAAGCTTTCTTT. Encoded protein: CASSRFSTEAFF.

The rearrangement uses TRBV2 and TRBJ2-3, with 12 bases fitting TRBD1. CDR1 and CDR2 from the germline V gene are SNHLY and FYNNEI. V lost 5 bases and J lost 3; bases outside the gene matches: 9. This CDR3 has 17 residues. CDR3 residues: CASSYSRDRGLTDTQYF. CDR3 DNA sequence: TGTGCCAGCAGTTACTCCCGGGACAGGGGGCTTACAGATACGCAGTATTTT.

V gene TRBV20-1 combines with J gene TRBJ2-1; TRBD2 matches 12 bases. Trimming at V came to 3 bases and at J to 9 bases, leaving 9 bases not matched to a gene. The CDR3 has 15 residues. In germline, CDR1 is DFQATT, CDR2 SNEGSKA (reference sequence). This CDR3 reads CSASGLAGGPVEQFF. DNA for the CDR3: TGCAGTGCTAGTGGGCTAGCGGGAGGGCCGGTTGAGCAGTTCTTC.